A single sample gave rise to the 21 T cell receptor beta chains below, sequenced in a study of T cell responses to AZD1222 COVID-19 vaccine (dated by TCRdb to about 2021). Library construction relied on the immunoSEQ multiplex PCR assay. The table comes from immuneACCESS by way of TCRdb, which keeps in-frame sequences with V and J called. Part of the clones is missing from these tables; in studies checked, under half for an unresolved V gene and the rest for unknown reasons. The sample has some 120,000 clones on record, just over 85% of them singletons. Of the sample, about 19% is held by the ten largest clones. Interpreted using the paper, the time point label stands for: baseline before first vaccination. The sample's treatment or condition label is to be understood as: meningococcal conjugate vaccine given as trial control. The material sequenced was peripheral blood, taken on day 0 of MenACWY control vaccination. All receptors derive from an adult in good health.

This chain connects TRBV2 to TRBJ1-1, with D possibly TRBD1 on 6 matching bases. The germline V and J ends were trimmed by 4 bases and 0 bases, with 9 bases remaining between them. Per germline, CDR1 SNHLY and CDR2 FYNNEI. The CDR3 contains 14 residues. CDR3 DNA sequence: TGTGCCAGCAGTGGGACAGTTTTGAACACTGAAGCTTTCTTT. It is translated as CASSGTVLNTEAFF.

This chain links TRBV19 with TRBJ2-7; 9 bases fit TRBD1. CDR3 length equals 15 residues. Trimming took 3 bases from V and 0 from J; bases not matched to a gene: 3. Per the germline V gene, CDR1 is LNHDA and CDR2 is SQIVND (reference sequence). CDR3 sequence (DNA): TGTGCCAGTAGTATGGGGACAGGGACCTCCTACGAGCAGTACTTC. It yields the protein CASSMGTGTSYEQYF.

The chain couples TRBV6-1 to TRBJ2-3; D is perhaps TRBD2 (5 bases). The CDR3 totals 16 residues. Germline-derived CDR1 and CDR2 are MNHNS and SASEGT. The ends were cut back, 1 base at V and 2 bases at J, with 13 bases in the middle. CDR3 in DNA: TGTGCCAGCAGTGAAGAGGTTGGACTCGCCACAGATACGCAGTATTTT. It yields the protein CASSEEVGLATDTQYF.

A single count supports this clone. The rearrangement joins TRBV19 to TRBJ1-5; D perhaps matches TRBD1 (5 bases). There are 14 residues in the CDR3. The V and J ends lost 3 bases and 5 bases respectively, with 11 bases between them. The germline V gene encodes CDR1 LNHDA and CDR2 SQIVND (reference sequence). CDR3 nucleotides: TGTGCCAGTAGTATGGGGACGCGCTATCAGCCCCAGCATTTT. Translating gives CASSMGTRYQPQHF.

This CDR3 reads CASSVTMTGELFF. CDR3 in DNA: TGTGCCAGCAGCGTAACCATGACCGGGGAGCTGTTTTTT. This chain uses TRBV9 with TRBJ2-2; no firm D call. The V end lost 1 base, the J end lost 5 bases, and 6 bases lay between the germline ends. In germline, CDR1 is SGDLS, CDR2 YYNGEE. The CDR3 has 13 amino acids.

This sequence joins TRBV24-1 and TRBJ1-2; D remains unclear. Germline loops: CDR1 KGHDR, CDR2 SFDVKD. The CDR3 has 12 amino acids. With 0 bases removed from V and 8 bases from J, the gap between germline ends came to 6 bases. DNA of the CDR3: TGTGCCACCAGTGATTTGAGCCGCGGCTACACCTTC. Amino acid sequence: CATSDLSRGYTF.

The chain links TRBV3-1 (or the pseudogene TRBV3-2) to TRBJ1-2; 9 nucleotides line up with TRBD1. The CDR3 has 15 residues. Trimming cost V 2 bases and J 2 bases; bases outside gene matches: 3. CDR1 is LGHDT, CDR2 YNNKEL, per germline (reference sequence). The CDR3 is CASSQRTGVNYGYTF. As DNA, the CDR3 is TGTGCCAGCAGCCAAAGGACAGGGGTAAACTATGGCTACACCTTC.

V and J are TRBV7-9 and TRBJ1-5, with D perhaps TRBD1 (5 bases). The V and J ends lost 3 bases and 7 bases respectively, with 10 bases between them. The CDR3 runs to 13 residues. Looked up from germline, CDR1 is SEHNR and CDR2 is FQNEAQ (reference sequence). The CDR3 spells CASSFGRDQPQHF. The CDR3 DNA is TGTGCCAGCAGCTTTGGGCGGGACCAGCCCCAGCATTTT. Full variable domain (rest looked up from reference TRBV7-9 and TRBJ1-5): DTGVSQNPRHKITKRGQNVTFRCDPISEHNRLYWYRQTLGQGPEFLTYFQNEAQLEKSRLLSDRFSAERPKGSFSTLEIQRTEQGDSAMYLCASSFGRDQPQHFGDGTRLSIL.

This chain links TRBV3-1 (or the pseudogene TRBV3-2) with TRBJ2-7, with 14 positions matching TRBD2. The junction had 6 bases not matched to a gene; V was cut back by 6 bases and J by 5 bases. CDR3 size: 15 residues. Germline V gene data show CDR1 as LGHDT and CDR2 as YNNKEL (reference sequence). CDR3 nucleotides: TGTGCCAGCAGGAGACTAGCGGGAGGGCCGGACGAGCAGTACTTC. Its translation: CASRRLAGGPDEQYF.

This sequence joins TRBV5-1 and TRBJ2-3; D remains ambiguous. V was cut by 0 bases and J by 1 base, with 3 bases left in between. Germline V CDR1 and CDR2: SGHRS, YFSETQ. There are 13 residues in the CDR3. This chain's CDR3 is CASSLARTDTQYF. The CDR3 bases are TGCGCCAGCAGCTTGGCCCGCACAGATACGCAGTATTTT.

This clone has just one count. This CDR3 reads CASSLNGQTTNEKLFF. In DNA form, the CDR3 reads TGTGCCAGCAGCTTAAATGGCCAGACAACTAATGAAAAACTGTTTTTT. This sequence joins TRBV7-9 and TRBJ1-4; D is unresolved. Germline V gene lookup returns CDR1 SEHNR and CDR2 FQNEAQ (reference sequence). V was clipped by 2 bases and J by 0 bases, with 10 bases between them. The CDR3 has 16 residues.

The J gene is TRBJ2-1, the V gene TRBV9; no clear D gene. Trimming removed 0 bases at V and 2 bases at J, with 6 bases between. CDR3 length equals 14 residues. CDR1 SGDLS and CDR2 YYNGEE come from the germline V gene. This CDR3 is CASSVEAAYNEQFF. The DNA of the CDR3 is TGTGCCAGCAGCGTAGAAGCTGCCTACAATGAGCAGTTCTTC.

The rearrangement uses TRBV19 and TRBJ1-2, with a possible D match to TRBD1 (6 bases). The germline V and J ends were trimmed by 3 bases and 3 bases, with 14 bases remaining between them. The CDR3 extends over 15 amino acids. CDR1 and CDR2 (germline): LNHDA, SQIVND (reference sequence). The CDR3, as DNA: TGTGCCAGTAGTATGTACCAGGGGCGCGACTATGGCTACACCTTC. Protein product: CASSMYQGRDYGYTF. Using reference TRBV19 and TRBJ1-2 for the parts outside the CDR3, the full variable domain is DGGITQSPKYLFRKEGQNVTLSCEQNLNHDAMYWYRQDPGQGLRLIYYSQIVNDFQKGDIAEGYSVSREKKESFPLTVTSAQKNPTAFYLCASSMYQGRDYGYTFGSGTRLTVV.

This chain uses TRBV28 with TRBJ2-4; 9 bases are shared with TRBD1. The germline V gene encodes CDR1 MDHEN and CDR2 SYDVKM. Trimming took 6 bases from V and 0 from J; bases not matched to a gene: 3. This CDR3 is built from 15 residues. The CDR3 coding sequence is TGTGCCAGCAGCGGGACAGGGTTAGCCAAAAACATTCAGTACTTC. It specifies CASSGTGLAKNIQYF.

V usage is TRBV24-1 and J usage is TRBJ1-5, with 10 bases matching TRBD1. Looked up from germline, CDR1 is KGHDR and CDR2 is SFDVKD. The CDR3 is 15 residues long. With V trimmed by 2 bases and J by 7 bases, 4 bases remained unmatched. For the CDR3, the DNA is TGTGCCACCAGTGATTCGACAGGGGGCAGACAGCCCCAGCATTTT. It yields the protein CATSDSTGGRQPQHF.

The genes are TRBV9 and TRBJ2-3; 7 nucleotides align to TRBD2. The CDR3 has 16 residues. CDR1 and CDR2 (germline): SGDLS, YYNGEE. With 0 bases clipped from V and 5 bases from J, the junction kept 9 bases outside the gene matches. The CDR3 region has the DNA TGTGCCAGCAGCGTAGCCCGAGCGGCGGGAGAAGATACGCAGTATTTT. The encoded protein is CASSVARAAGEDTQYF.

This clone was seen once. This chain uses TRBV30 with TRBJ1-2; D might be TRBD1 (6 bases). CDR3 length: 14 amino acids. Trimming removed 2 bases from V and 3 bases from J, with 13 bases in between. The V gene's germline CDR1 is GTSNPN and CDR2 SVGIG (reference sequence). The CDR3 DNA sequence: TGTGCCTGGAGTCCCTCCGGGGGCTACTATGGCTACACCTTC. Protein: CAWSPSGGYYGYTF.

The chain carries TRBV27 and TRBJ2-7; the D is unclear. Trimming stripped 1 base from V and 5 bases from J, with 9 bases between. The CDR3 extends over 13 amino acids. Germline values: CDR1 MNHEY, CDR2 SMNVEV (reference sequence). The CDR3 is CASSLLGSDEQYF. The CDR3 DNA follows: TGTGCCAGCAGTTTATTGGGGTCTGACGAGCAGTACTTC.

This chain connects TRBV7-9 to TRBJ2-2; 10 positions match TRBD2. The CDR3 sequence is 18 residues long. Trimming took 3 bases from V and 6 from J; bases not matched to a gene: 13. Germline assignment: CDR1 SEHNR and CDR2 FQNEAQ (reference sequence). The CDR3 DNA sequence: TGTGCCAGCAGCTTCACGGAGGCTAGCGGGAGTTTAGCCGGGGAGCTGTTTTTT. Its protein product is CASSFTEASGSLAGELFF.

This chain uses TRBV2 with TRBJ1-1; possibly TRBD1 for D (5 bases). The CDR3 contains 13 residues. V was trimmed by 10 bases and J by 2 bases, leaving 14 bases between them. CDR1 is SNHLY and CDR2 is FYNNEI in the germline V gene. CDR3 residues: CATTLTVNTEAFF. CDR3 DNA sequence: TGTGCCACCACCCTGACAGTCAACACTGAAGCTTTCTTT.

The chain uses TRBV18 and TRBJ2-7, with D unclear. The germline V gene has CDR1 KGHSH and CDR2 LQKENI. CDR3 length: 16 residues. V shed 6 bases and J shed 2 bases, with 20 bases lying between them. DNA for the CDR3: TGTGCCAGCTCTGATCTGGTGGGGTTCCACACCTACGAGCAGTACTTC. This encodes CASSDLVGFHTYEQYF.